The T cell receptor beta chain described here comes from a study of T cells expressing NK-cell markers. This CDR3 region has 17 residues. Germline V lookup: CDR1 LGHNA, CDR2 YSLEER. TCRdb reanalyzed the 5' RACE reads, giving one entry per CDR3 protein sequence and no DNA. Its table lists 300,000 or so distinct CDR3 sequences. The rearrangement links TRBV4-3 to TRBJ1-1. The clonotype was recovered from a woman between 18 and 70 years old in good health. The specimen sequenced was blood T cells: a sorted CD56 or NKG2C T cell subset, CD4+ or CD8+ T cells, or bulk PBMC T cells (not recorded which). The CDR3 spells CASSQGHLPPMNTEAFF.